These T cell receptor beta chains were read from a single sample in a study of OX40 agonist ivuxolimab in advanced cancers. Libraries were prepared by immunoSEQ multiplex PCR; TCRdb keeps only in-frame clonotypes and omits some of them. The profile shows fewer than 90,000 clones, roughly nine tenths of them singletons. Sample: CD4+ or CD8+ T cells sorted from blood, taken in a trial of the OX40 agonist ivuxolimab. These receptors were taken from an adult with an advanced solid tumor such as melanoma, head and neck, liver or kidney cancer. The CDR3 runs from the conserved cysteine through the conserved F or W. A D gene is named only where the DNA matches it firmly. The size entry is marked missing in some rows and otherwise reads once, few, many or a size class.

>TRBJ1-5|-|TRBV19|-
TGTGCCAGTAGTCCGGGATTCAGGGCTAGCAATCAGCCCCAGCATTTT
CASSPGFRASNQPQHF
>TRBJ2-3|TRBD2|TRBV19|-
TGTGCCACCCGGACTAGCAGCACAGATACGCAGTATTTT
CATRTSSTDTQYF
>TRBJ2-7|TRBD1|TRBV27|few
TGTGCCAGCCGTTCTGACAGGGGGCAGGGCGAGCAGTACTTC
CASRSDRGQGEQYF
>TRBJ1-2|TRBD1|TRBV5-1|-
TGCGCCAGCAGCTTGGACTCGGGACAGGGTAGCTATGGCTACACCTTC
CASSLDSGQGSYGYTF
>TRBJ1-4|-|TRBV30|once
TGTGCCTGGAGGAACAGGGTTGGCCGCGGGGAAAAACTGTTTTTT
CAWRNRVGRGEKLFF
>TRBJ1-1|-|TRBV2|few
TGTGCCAGCCACGGGCAGGGGAGGACTGAAGCTTTCTTT
CASHGQGRTEAFF
>TRBJ2-2|-|TRBV4-3|once
TGCGCCAGCAGCCAAGATATGAGTGTCACCGGGGAGCTGTTTTTT
CASSQDMSVTGELFF
>TRBJ1-2|TRBD1|TRBV28|-
TGTGCCAGCCTCGAAGACAGGGTTCGCTACACCTTC
CASLEDRVRYTF
>TRBJ2-1|-|TRBV10-3|-
TGTGCCATTGGGGGTACCATGTACAATGAGCAGTTCTTC
CAIGGTMYNEQFF
>TRBJ2-3|TRBD2|TRBV30|-
TGTGCCTGGAGTCAATCAAGCGGGGTAGATACGCAGTATTTT
CAWSQSSGVDTQYF
>TRBJ1-2|-|TRBV29-1|-
TGCAGCGTTGTTAAGGCCTCAGGTGGCTACACCTTC
CSVVKASGGYTF
>TRBJ1-2|-|TRBV28|-
TGTGCCAGCAGTGGACAGCACTATGGCTACACCTTC
CASSGQHYGYTF
>TRBJ2-1|-|TRBV21-1|few
TGTGCCACCCCCCCCGGGGATGAGCAGTTCTTC
CATPPGDEQFF
>TRBJ2-3|-|TRBV2|-
TGTGCCAGCAGCCCGCCCTTCACAGATACGCAGTATTTT
CASSPPFTDTQYF
>TRBJ2-7|-|TRBV27|-
TGTGCCAGCAAACCGGGACTGAGGGACGAGCAGTACTTC
CASKPGLRDEQYF
>TRBJ1-5|TRBD1|TRBV25-1|-
TGTGCCAGCACATTCTCGACAGGGTGGGTATATAGCAATCAGCCCCAGCATTTT
CASTFSTGWVYSNQPQHF
>TRBJ1-2|-|TRBV18|-
TGTGCCAGCTCACCACCCGGACAGCCTCGAAACTATGGCTACACCTTC
CASSPPGQPRNYGYTF
>TRBJ2-3|TRBD2|TRBV6-6|-
TGTGCCAGCGTAGCGGGGAGCTCCATTTTCACAGATACGCAGTATTTT
CASVAGSSIFTDTQYF
>TRBJ1-1|-|TRBV6-5|few
TGTGCCACAGGGGATATGACTGAAGCTTTCTTT
CATGDMTEAFF
>TRBJ1-2|-|TRBV10-3|-
TGTGCCATCAAGGAGCAGGGAGTTAACTATGGCTACACCTTC
CAIKEQGVNYGYTF
>TRBJ2-7|TRBD1|TRBV9|-
TGTGCCAGCAGCGTAGGGCAGGGGGCGGGTGAGCAGTACTTC
CASSVGQGAGEQYF
>TRBJ2-7|-|TRBV18|-
TGTGCCAGCTCACCCCCGGGACTGGGCTCCTACGAGCAGTACTTC
CASSPPGLGSYEQYF
>TRBJ1-1|-|TRBV30|-
TGTGCCTGGAGCCGCTCTCGGTGGGTGGAGAACACTGAAGCTTTCTTT
CAWSRSRWVENTEAFF
>TRBJ2-1|-|TRBV5-1|-
TGCGCCAGCAACCTACGACGGAGGGGCGATGAGCAGTTCTTC
CASNLRRRGDEQFF
>TRBJ1-3|-|TRBV28|-
TGTGCCAGCAGTCCAACCCCGCCAGGGTTGGGTTCTGGAAACACCATATATTTT
CASSPTPPGLGSGNTIYF
>TRBJ2-1|-|TRBV7-8|-
TGTGCCAGCAGCTCTCTGATCGCCTCCTACAATGAGCAGTTCTTC
CASSSLIASYNEQFF
>TRBJ2-7|TRBD1|TRBV5-6|-
TGTGCCAGCAGCTTGGAGCGCGACAGGGCTTTCTACGAGCAGTACTTC
CASSLERDRAFYEQYF
>TRBJ2-5|-|TRBV4-2|-
TGTGCCAGCAGCCCTTTACTAGCTTCGGAGACCCAGTACTTC
CASSPLLASETQYF
>TRBJ2-1|TRBD2|TRBV4-3|-
TGCGCCAGCAGCCAAGAGTCTAGCGGGAGGAGCTCCTACAATGAGCAGTTCTTC
CASSQESSGRSSYNEQFF
>TRBJ2-7|TRBD1|TRBV5-1|-
TGCGCCAGCAAGGGACAGGGGGAGTACGAGCAGTACTTC
CASKGQGEYEQYF
>TRBJ2-4|-|TRBV7-9|-
TGTGCCAGCGTCCCGCAGGGCGGTGTAGGCAAAAACATTCAGTACTTC
CASVPQGGVGKNIQYF
>TRBJ2-1|-|TRBV5-6|-
TGTGCCAGCAGCATGGCGTGGAGTCGCCATGAGCAGTTCTTC
CASSMAWSRHEQFF
>TRBJ1-5|-|TRBV28|once
TGTGCCAGCAGCCCAACCACTCATCAGCCCCAGCATTTT
CASSPTTHQPQHF
>TRBJ2-3|TRBD2|TRBV4-1|-
TGCGCCAGCAGCCGGGGAATGACTAGCGGGAGAAGCACAGATACGCAGTATTTT
CASSRGMTSGRSTDTQYF
>TRBJ1-2|-|TRBV28|-
TGTGCCAGCAGTTTAGGGGTGGTAAACTATGGCTACACCTTC
CASSLGVVNYGYTF
>TRBJ2-7|-|TRBV28|-
TGTGCCAGCAGTTGGCGGTTAAAAAGCTACGAGCAGTACTTC
CASSWRLKSYEQYF
>TRBJ2-7|TRBD1|TRBV5-1|-
TGCGCCAGCAGTTCACAGGGGGCTCCTATCTACGAGCAGTACTTC
CASSSQGAPIYEQYF